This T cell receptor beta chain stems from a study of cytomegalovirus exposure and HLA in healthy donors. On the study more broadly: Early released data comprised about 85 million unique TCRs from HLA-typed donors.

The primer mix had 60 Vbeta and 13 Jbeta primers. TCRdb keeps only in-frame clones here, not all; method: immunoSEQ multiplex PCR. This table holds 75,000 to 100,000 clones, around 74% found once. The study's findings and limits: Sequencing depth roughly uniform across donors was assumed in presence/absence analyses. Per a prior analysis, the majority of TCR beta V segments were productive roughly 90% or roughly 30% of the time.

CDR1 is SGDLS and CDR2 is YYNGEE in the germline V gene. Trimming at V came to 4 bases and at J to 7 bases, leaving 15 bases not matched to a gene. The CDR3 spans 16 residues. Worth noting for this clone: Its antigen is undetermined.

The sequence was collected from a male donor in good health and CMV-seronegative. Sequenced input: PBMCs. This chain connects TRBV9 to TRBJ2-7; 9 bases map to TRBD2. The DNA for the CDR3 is TGTGCCAGCAGCACCACCGGGACTAGCAGGAGCGAGGAGCAGTACTTC. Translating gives CASSTTGTSRSEEQYF.